The clone carrying this T cell receptor (beta chain) was counted many times. The sample belongs to a study of T-cell reconstitution after alpha-beta-depleted transplantation in children. This sample's TCRbeta library carried unique molecular identifier barcodes. TCRdb re-called the PCR reads through MiXCR, storing one row per CDR3 protein. The sample gives 230,000 or so distinct CDR3 sequences, approximately 9.8% of which show up once; around 5% is in the top ten. Germline V gene data show CDR1 as SGHRS and CDR2 as YFSETQ. The CDR3 contains 14 residues. Between the trimmed V and J ends, which lost 4 bases and 7 bases, there was a span of 14 bases.

The TCR comes from a human donor who donated a stem cell graft to a child with SCID. Material: PBMCs from the stem cell graft donor, obtained from the stem cell graft. This rearrangement joins TRBV5-1 to TRBJ1-4; possibly TRBD1 for D (5 bases). Written as DNA, the CDR3 is TGCGCCAGCAGCCCCGTAGGGGTAGGTGAAAAACTGTTTTTT. Encoded protein: CASSPVGVGEKLFF. Variable domain in full (rest from reference TRBV5-1 and TRBJ1-4): KAGVTQTPRYLIKTRGQQVTLSCSPISGHRSVSWYQQTPGQGLQFLFEYFSETQRNKGNFPGRFSGRQFSNSRSEMNVSTLELGDSALYLCASSPVGVGEKLFFGSGTQLSVL.